The clone carrying this T cell receptor (beta chain) has a handful of counts. Its specificity is not known. The sample originates from a study of T-cell memory formation after mild COVID-19. About the study: TCR clusters largely stayed donor specific. Findings and caveats of the study: Pre-infection memory harbored some responding clones, suggesting cross-reactive memory joined.

Constant-segment primers and 5'RACE yielded cDNA libraries for TCR alpha and TCR beta, each carrying sample barcodes and UMIs. TCRdb recomputed calls from the 5' RACE reads with MiXCR, one row per CDR3 protein. The sample contains about 600,000 distinct CDR3 sequences, about a fifth of which appear only once. CDR3 size: 10 residues. Germline CDR1 and CDR2: MGHDK and SYGVNS. V lost 7 bases and J lost 11, with 11 bases in between. The sequenced sample consisted of PBMCs or a T cell subset sorted from them (not recorded which). The V gene is TRBV25-1, the J gene TRBJ1-1, with D uncertain. This clonotype was obtained from an adult woman who had mild COVID-19 (a few samples of this study predate the infection). Cell type and time point are not known. CDR3 in DNA: TGTGCCAGCATAGGTGGCAGGGCTTTCTTT. Translation gives CASIGGRAFF. Complete variable domain (other parts from reference TRBV25-1 and TRBJ1-1): EADIYQTPRYLVIGTGKKITLECSQTMGHDKMYWYQQDPGMELHLIHYSYGVNSTEKGDLSSESTVSRIRTEHFPLTLESARPSHTSQYLCASIGGRAFFGQGTRLTVV.